The 12 T cell receptor beta chains given below trace back to one sample, sequenced in a study of blood T cell repertoires in COVID-19. Profiling relied on immunoSEQ multiplex PCR, and the TCRdb table lists in-frame clones only, not all of them. The sample lists approximately 190,000 clones; about 88% were seen once. Sequenced material: peripheral blood. These receptors were collected from a woman aged 40 to 50 who had recovered from COVID-19.

The rearrangement joins TRBV5-1 to TRBJ2-1; the D is unclear. V dropped 0 bases and J dropped 6 bases, with 7 bases sitting between them. CDR3 length: 13 amino acids. The germline V gene encodes CDR1 SGHRS and CDR2 YFSETQ. Here the CDR3 reads CASSLDPGNEQFF. CDR3 nucleotides: TGCGCCAGCAGCTTGGACCCGGGCAATGAGCAGTTCTTC.

The rearrangement links TRBV11-3 to TRBJ2-3; D is perhaps TRBD1 (6 bases). Trimming took 2 bases from V and 4 from J, leaving 13 bases between them. This CDR3 spans 15 amino acids. CDR1 and CDR2 (germline): SGHNT, YENEEA. CDR3 protein: CASSLRGTRADTQYF. The CDR3 coding sequence is TGTGCCAGCAGCTTAAGGGGGACGAGGGCAGATACGCAGTATTTT.

The rearrangement joins TRBV30 to TRBJ1-1; maybe TRBD1 (6 bases). Trimming pared 2 bases from V and 2 bases from J, leaving 9 bases between. Germline V gene sequence: CDR1 GTSNPN, CDR2 SVGIG (reference sequence). The length of the CDR3 is 13 residues. The CDR3 spells CAWSRTVNTEAFF. The CDR3 coding sequence is TGTGCCTGGAGTAGGACAGTCAACACTGAAGCTTTCTTT.

As DNA, the CDR3 is TGTGCCACCAGCAGAGATGGTGGGGGGGCTTCACCCCTCCACTTT. Protein: CATSRDGGGASPLHF. V is TRBV15 and J is TRBJ1-6, with a possible D match to TRBD1 (6 bases). The germline V gene encodes CDR1 LNHNV and CDR2 YYDKDF (reference sequence). Trimming took off 0 bases at V and 9 bases at J, with 12 bases between the two ends. The CDR3 has 15 residues.

This chain joins TRBV12-3 or TRBV12-4 and TRBJ1-4; D gene unclear. V was clipped by 4 bases and J by 5 bases, with 5 bases between them. This CDR3 region has 12 residues. Here the CDR3 reads CASSWANEKLFF. The CDR3 DNA is TGTGCCAGCAGTTGGGCCAATGAAAAACTGTTTTTT.

This clone was seen a few times. This rearrangement joins TRBV6-6 to TRBJ1-2; 7 bases match TRBD1. The CDR3 has 15 residues. V gave up 7 bases and J gave up 1 base; unmatched junction bases: 9. CDR1 is MNHNY and CDR2 is SVGAGI in the germline V gene (reference sequence). CDR3 amino acids: CASTIQGLGNYGYTF. The CDR3, as DNA: TGTGCCAGCACGATACAGGGGTTGGGTAACTATGGCTACACCTTC.

The rearrangement uses TRBV24-1 and TRBJ2-5; 8 bases are a match to TRBD2. With V trimmed by 1 base and J by 1 base, 4 bases remained unmatched. CDR1 is KGHDR, CDR2 SFDVKD, per germline. The CDR3 spans 16 residues. The chain's CDR3 is CATSDFLAGVQETQYF. Here the CDR3 DNA reads TGTGCCACCAGTGATTTTCTAGCGGGCGTCCAAGAGACCCAGTACTTC.

The J gene is TRBJ2-3, the V gene TRBV5-1, with 9 positions matching TRBD1. Germline CDR1 is SGHRS and CDR2 is YFSETQ. The V segment lost 4 bases and the J segment 0 bases; nucleotides outside the gene matches: 3. The CDR3 totals 15 residues. In nucleotides, the CDR3 is TGCGCCAGCAGCGCGGGACAGGGAAGCACAGATACGCAGTATTTT. It encodes CASSAGQGSTDTQYF.

The chain is built from TRBV20-1 and TRBJ1-5; D call uncertain. The CDR3 loop spans 14 amino acids. The V end lost 3 bases, the J end lost 6 bases, and 15 bases lay between the germline ends. Per the germline V gene, CDR1 is DFQATT and CDR2 is SNEGSKA (reference sequence). The CDR3 is CSASDQEGGQPQHF. For the CDR3, the DNA is TGCAGTGCTAGTGACCAGGAGGGTGGTCAGCCCCAGCATTTT.

The rearrangement joins TRBV18 to TRBJ2-1, with a weak D call TRBD1 (5 bases). Germline CDR1 KGHSH, CDR2 LQKENI. This CDR3 has 16 residues. The germline V and J ends were trimmed by 4 bases and 0 bases, with 13 bases remaining between them. The CDR3 DNA is TGTGCCAGCTCACTTAGACAGTTAAGCTCCTACAATGAGCAGTTCTTC. It specifies CASSLRQLSSYNEQFF. The full variable domain, completed using reference TRBV18 and TRBJ2-1, is NAGVMQNPRHLVRRRGQEARLRCSPMKGHSHVYWYRQLPEEGLKFMVYLQKENIIDESGMPKERFSAEFPKEGPSILRIQQVVRGDSAAYFCASSLRQLSSYNEQFFGPGTRLTVL.

The DNA of the CDR3 is TGTGCCAGCAGCTTTGTCACTAGCGGGAGTTTCGATGAGCAGTTCTTC. Its protein is CASSFVTSGSFDEQFF. The chain uses TRBV7-9 and TRBJ2-1, with 11 bases that match TRBD2. The CDR3 loop spans 16 amino acids. With V trimmed by 3 bases and J by 8 bases, 9 bases remained unmatched. Germline loops: CDR1 SEHNR, CDR2 FQNEAQ (reference sequence).

V and J are TRBV6-4 and TRBJ2-1; D perhaps matches TRBD2 (6 bases). CDR1 and CDR2 from the germline V gene are MRHNA and SNTAGT. CDR3 length: 12 amino acids. Deletions cut 5 bases from V and 7 bases from J, with 9 bases between. The CDR3 nucleotides are TGTGCCAGCAGTCTGGGGGGAAATGAGCAGTTCTTC. Protein: CASSLGGNEQFF.